What follows are 19 T cell receptor beta chains derived from one specimen sequenced in a study of T cells after yellow fever vaccination. TCRdb re-analysed the 5' RACE reads in MiXCR, keeping a single row per CDR3 protein. The sample records 450,000 to 550,000 distinct CDR3 sequences, under 25% being singletons. This specimen consisted of PBMCs, obtained 15 days after the yellow fever booster vaccination. The receptors here all came from a man aged 30 to 45 who received the YFV17D yellow fever vaccine.

The rearrangement uses TRBV20-1 and TRBJ2-3; maybe TRBD1 (5 bases). The CDR3 length is 16 residues. V dropped 0 bases and J dropped 7 bases, with 20 bases sitting between them. The germline gives CDR1 DFQATT, CDR2 SNEGSKA (reference sequence). CDR3 region: CSARDLLAGWWNTQYF. CDR3 sequence (DNA): TGCAGTGCTAGAGATTTGTTGGCAGGGTGGTGGAATACGCAGTATTTT.

This clonotype has just a few counts. The chain employs TRBV7-2 and TRBJ2-5; 8 nucleotides agree with TRBD1. Germline V gives CDR1 SGHTA, CDR2 FQGNSA. Trimming cost V 2 bases and J 2 bases; bases outside gene matches: 7. There are 16 residues in the CDR3. Here the CDR3 DNA reads TGTGCCAGCAGCTTACAGGGGGCGCTTCGTCAAGAGACCCAGTACTTC. This sequence encodes CASSLQGALRQETQYF.

The chain links TRBV10-3 to TRBJ2-7, with D maybe TRBD2 (7 bases). The CDR3 sequence is 18 residues long. With 2 bases removed from V and 2 bases from J, the gap between germline ends came to 22 bases. Germline CDR1 is ENHRY and CDR2 is SYGVKD. The CDR3 DNA is TGTGCCATCAGTGAGAGAGGGGGGGCAGGCAGGGTGACCTACGAGCAGTACTTC. Residues: CAISERGGAGRVTYEQYF.

V gene TRBV30 combines with J gene TRBJ2-7, with 9 bases identical to TRBD1. This CDR3 contains 14 residues. Germline CDR1 is GTSNPN and CDR2 is SVGIG (reference sequence). The CDR3 bases are TGTGTCAACTCCGGGACAGGGAGGACCTACGAGCAGTACTTC. Translation: CVNSGTGRTYEQYF.

The chain combines TRBV5-6 with TRBJ2-2, with a tentative D call TRBD1 (5 bases). Germline V lookup: CDR1 SGHDT, CDR2 YYEEEE. There are 16 residues in the CDR3. V lost 2 bases and J 3 bases, leaving 14 bases between the germline ends. CDR3 protein: CASSFVGAVHTGELFF. The CDR3 nucleotides read TGTGCCAGCAGCTTCGTAGGGGCAGTTCACACCGGGGAGCTGTTTTTT.

The chain joins TRBV2 to TRBJ1-5, with unresolved D. Trimming removed 6 bases at V and 3 bases at J, with 15 bases between. CDR1 is SNHLY and CDR2 is FYNNEI in the germline V gene. CDR3 size: 15 residues. CDR3 DNA: TGTGCCAGCAGCGTGGCGGGGTTATACAATCAGCCCCAGCATTTT. This translates into CASSVAGLYNQPQHF.

This clonotype was picked up a small number of times. The rearrangement uses TRBV6-2 or TRBV6-3 and TRBJ1-1; D may be TRBD1 (5 bases). The germline CDR1 and CDR2 sequences are MNHEY and SVGEGT. Trimming cost V 7 bases and J 5 bases, with 11 bases left between them. There are 12 residues in the CDR3. For the CDR3, the DNA is TGTGCCAGCACCCTCCGGGGGACTGAAGCTTTCTTT. Protein sequence: CASTLRGTEAFF.

This clonotype was detected a few times. J is TRBJ2-7 and V is TRBV20-1; TRBD2 matches 14 bases. CDR3 size: 14 residues. V shed 5 bases, J shed 4 bases, and the junction held 4 bases outside the gene matches. Per the germline V gene, CDR1 is DFQATT and CDR2 is SNEGSKA (reference sequence). CDR3 sequence: CSAETSGRGYEQYF. CDR3 coding DNA: TGCAGTGCTGAGACTAGCGGGAGGGGGTACGAGCAGTACTTC.

This clonotype appeared a few times. This rearrangement joins TRBV7-8 to TRBJ2-7; D unresolved. Germline loops: CDR1 SGHVS, CDR2 FQNEAQ. The ends were cut back, 5 bases at V and 1 base at J, with 18 bases in the middle. The CDR3 spans 16 residues. The CDR3 spells CASSPRLVTSSYEQYF. For the CDR3, the DNA is TGTGCCAGCAGCCCCCGTCTTGTGACATCTTCCTACGAGCAGTACTTC.

V and J are TRBV15 and TRBJ2-1, with 12 positions matching TRBD2. Germline trimming cut 1 base from V and 4 bases from J; bases unmatched to any gene: 8. The CDR3 contains 18 residues. Germline CDR1 is LNHNV and CDR2 is YYDKDF (reference sequence). The CDR3 protein is CATSRATPGLAGYNEQFF. The CDR3 DNA follows: TGTGCCACCAGCAGAGCCACCCCCGGACTAGCGGGATACAATGAGCAGTTCTTC.

In this sample, this clonotype turned up many times. The rearrangement links TRBV7-2 to TRBJ1-2; 7 positions match TRBD1. Unmatched junction bases numbered 6, after V lost 1 base and J lost 4 bases. Germline V gene data show CDR1 as SGHTA and CDR2 as FQGNSA. The CDR3 has 15 residues. The CDR3: CASSLEGGGSYGYTF. CDR3 nucleotides: TGTGCCAGCAGCTTAGAAGGGGGCGGCAGCTATGGCTACACCTTC.

This clonotype showed up just once. The chain joins TRBV24-1 to TRBJ2-7; 8 bases are a match to TRBD2. The trim removed 4 bases at V and 7 bases at J, leaving 11 bases unmatched. CDR3 length equals 15 residues. Germline V gene data show CDR1 as KGHDR and CDR2 as SFDVKD. This CDR3 reads CATSDPRIPGGEQYF. CDR3 sequence (DNA): TGTGCCACCAGTGACCCCAGGATTCCGGGGGGGGAGCAGTACTTC.

V and J are TRBV7-9 and TRBJ1-2; D is perhaps TRBD1 (6 bases). V was pared by 3 bases and J by 6 bases, with 17 bases between. The CDR3 contains 15 residues. The germline CDR1 and CDR2 sequences are SEHNR and FQNEAQ (reference sequence). The CDR3 DNA sequence: TGTGCCAGCAGCTTTACGAGCCAGGGGCGAGATGGCTACACCTTC. It yields the protein CASSFTSQGRDGYTF.

A note on this clonotype: Sequence at one end of the junction differs from germline and may be a read error. The V and J genes are TRBV6-1 and TRBJ2-3, with 9 bases matching TRBD2. Germline V CDR1 and CDR2: MNHNS, SASEGT. CDR3 size: 14 residues. The CDR3 here is CASRGTSLTDSQYF. As DNA, the CDR3 is TGTGCCAGCAGGGGGACTAGCCTTACAGATTCGCAGTATTTT.

The J gene is TRBJ2-5, the V gene TRBV5-6; D gene unclear. The CDR3 is 16 residues long. Germline V gives CDR1 SGHDT, CDR2 YYEEEE. The V gene lost 0 bases and the J gene lost 4 bases, with 16 bases spanning the gap. The CDR3 region is CASSLGRAENRETQYF. The CDR3, as DNA: TGTGCCAGCAGCTTGGGTCGTGCGGAAAATCGAGAGACCCAGTACTTC.

This clonotype has only a few counts. CDR3 protein: CASSLEAPGGELFF. As DNA, the CDR3 is TGCGCCAGCAGCTTGGAGGCTCCGGGAGGGGAGCTGTTTTTT. This chain uses TRBV5-1 with TRBJ2-2; the D gene is possibly TRBD2 (5 bases). The CDR3 is 14 amino acids. Germline lookup yields CDR1 SGHRS and CDR2 YFSETQ. Trimming shortened V by 0 bases and J by 8 bases, and 11 bases separated the two germline ends.

This clonotype showed up just a few times. This chain uses TRBV11-2 with TRBJ2-1; no clear D gene. Per the germline V gene, CDR1 is SGHAT and CDR2 is FQNNGV. The V end lost 2 bases, the J end lost 4 bases, and 12 bases lay between the germline ends. This CDR3 has 15 residues. CDR3 bases: TGTGCCAGCAGCTTAACCGGAGCCATATACAATGAGCAGTTCTTC. Protein sequence: CASSLTGAIYNEQFF.

This rearrangement joins TRBV20-1 to TRBJ2-7; no definite D call. V was clipped by 1 base and J by 4 bases, with 14 bases between them. This CDR3 is built from 14 residues. In germline, CDR1 is DFQATT, CDR2 SNEGSKA (reference sequence). Here the CDR3 DNA reads TGCAGTGCTAGAGGCGGCTCCCAAGGTTACGAGCAGTACTTC. It yields the protein CSARGGSQGYEQYF.

The gene calls are TRBV20-1 and TRBJ1-4; D unresolved. The CDR3 covers 13 residues. CDR1 and CDR2 from the germline V gene are DFQATT and SNEGSKA (reference sequence). Trimming shortened V by 2 bases and J by 4 bases, and 8 bases separated the two germline ends. CDR3 sequence: CSARQDYNEKLFF. CDR3 sequence (DNA): TGCAGTGCTAGACAGGATTATAATGAAAAACTGTTTTTT.